These 9 T cell receptor beta chains were sequenced from one sample in a study of shared clonotypes between healthy human individuals. Here immunoSEQ multiplex PCR was the method, and the copy in TCRdb shows in-frame clones only, minus some. This sample has a few million clones, with approximately 94% found just once. Sequencing input: naive CD4+ T cells sorted from blood. Subset: CD45RA+ positively selected. These receptors were obtained from a man aged 18 to 30 in good health.

The chain employs TRBV10-3 and TRBJ1-2; D ambiguous. Germline assignment: CDR1 ENHRY and CDR2 SYGVKD. V was shortened by 1 base and J by 3 bases, with 9 bases between the two germline ends. The CDR3 is 14 residues long. The CDR3 sequence is CAISEFGEDYGYTF. CDR3 nucleotides: TGTGCCATCAGTGAGTTTGGGGAGGACTATGGCTACACCTTC.

As to this clone: Other DNA sequences in the same sample also yield this CDR3. V usage is TRBV7-2 and J usage is TRBJ2-2; D assignment may be TRBD1 or TRBD2 (5 bases each). Between the trimmed V and J ends, which lost 1 base and 7 bases, there was a span of 10 bases. CDR1 and CDR2 (germline): SGHTA, FQGNSA. This CDR3 is 14 amino acids long. The CDR3 sequence is CASSLVGTGGELFF. CDR3 sequence (DNA): TGTGCCAGCAGCTTAGTCGGGACGGGCGGGGAGCTGTTTTTT.

The CDR3 nucleotides read TGTGCCAGCAGTAATTGGGGGGCCCAAGAGACCCAGTACTTC. Residues: CASSNWGAQETQYF. This chain joins TRBV2 and TRBJ2-5; D may correspond to TRBD1 or TRBD2 (6 bases each). CDR1 SNHLY and CDR2 FYNNEI come from the germline V gene. This CDR3 comprises 14 residues. V was clipped by 5 bases and J by 1 base, with 11 bases between them.

The table lists this clone with a count of one. The chain couples TRBV5-1 to TRBJ1-1; D might be TRBD1 (5 bases). Trimming left V 4 bases short and J 4 bases short, with 14 bases between. This CDR3 spans 14 amino acids. Germline V CDR1 and CDR2: SGHRS, YFSETQ. The CDR3 reads CASSLGDGVTEAFF. CDR3 DNA: TGCGCCAGCAGCCTAGGGGATGGGGTCACTGAAGCTTTCTTT.

The gene calls are TRBV6-1 and TRBJ2-7; 8 bases fit TRBD1. Germline values: CDR1 MNHNS, CDR2 SASEGT. CDR3 length equals 15 residues. The ends lost 1 base at V and 4 bases at J; junction bases unmatched: 6. Here the CDR3 DNA reads TGTGCCAGCAGTGAAGTACAGGGGGTTGGGTACGAGCAGTACTTC. Translating gives CASSEVQGVGYEQYF.

The count of this clone is one. The rearrangement joins TRBV7-8 to TRBJ2-7; 9 nucleotides match TRBD1. This CDR3 is built from 13 residues. Germline V gene data show CDR1 as SGHVS and CDR2 as FQNEAQ. The trim removed 1 base at V and 6 bases at J, leaving 1 base unmatched. The CDR3 loop is CASSLGDRVEQYF. The CDR3 DNA reads TGTGCCAGCAGCTTAGGGGACAGGGTCGAGCAGTACTTC.

The chain links TRBV9 to TRBJ1-6; 9 bases are a match to TRBD1. Trimming took 0 bases from V and 8 from J; bases not matched to a gene: 3. There are 15 residues in the CDR3. Germline CDR1 reads SGDLS; CDR2 reads YYNGEE. CDR3 region: CASSVGGTGYSPLHF. The CDR3 bases are TGTGCCAGCAGCGTAGGAGGGACAGGGTATTCACCCCTCCACTTT.

The J gene is TRBJ1-4, the V gene TRBV7-2; tentatively, D is TRBD1 (5 bases). The CDR3 runs to 14 residues. The germline gives CDR1 SGHTA, CDR2 FQGNSA. V was clipped by 5 bases and J by 3 bases, with 10 bases between them. The CDR3 nucleotides are TGTGCCAGCAGCAGGCTAGGGGCTAATGAAAAACTGTTTTTT. Protein: CASSRLGANEKLFF.

This clone was recorded once. This chain uses TRBV2 with TRBJ2-5; TRBD2 might be the D (6 bases). Looked up from germline, CDR1 is SNHLY and CDR2 is FYNNEI. Trimming pared 4 bases from V and 12 bases from J, leaving 18 bases between. There are 13 residues in the CDR3. In DNA form, the CDR3 reads TGTGCCAGCAGTGGGGGTAGCGGAAGGTATAAGTACTTC. It specifies CASSGGSGRYKYF.